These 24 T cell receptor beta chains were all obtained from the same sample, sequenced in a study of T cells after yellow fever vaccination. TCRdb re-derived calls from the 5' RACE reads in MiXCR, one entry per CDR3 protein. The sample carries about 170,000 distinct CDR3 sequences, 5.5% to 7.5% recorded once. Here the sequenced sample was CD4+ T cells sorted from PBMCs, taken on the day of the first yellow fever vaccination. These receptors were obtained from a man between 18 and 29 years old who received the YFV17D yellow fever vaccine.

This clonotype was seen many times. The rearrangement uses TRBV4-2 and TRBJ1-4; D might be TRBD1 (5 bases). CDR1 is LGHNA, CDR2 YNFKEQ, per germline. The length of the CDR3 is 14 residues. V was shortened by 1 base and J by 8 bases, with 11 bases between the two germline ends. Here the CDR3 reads CASSQVGHYEKLFF. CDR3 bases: TGTGCCAGCAGCCAAGTAGGACACTACGAAAAACTGTTTTTT.

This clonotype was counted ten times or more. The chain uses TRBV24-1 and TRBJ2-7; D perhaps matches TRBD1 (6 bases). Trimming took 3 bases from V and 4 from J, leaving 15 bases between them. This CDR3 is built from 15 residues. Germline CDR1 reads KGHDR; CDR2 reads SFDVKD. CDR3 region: CATSDPTGLLYEQYV. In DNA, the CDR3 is TGTGCCACCAGTGATCCTACAGGGCTGTTATACGAGCAGTACGTC.

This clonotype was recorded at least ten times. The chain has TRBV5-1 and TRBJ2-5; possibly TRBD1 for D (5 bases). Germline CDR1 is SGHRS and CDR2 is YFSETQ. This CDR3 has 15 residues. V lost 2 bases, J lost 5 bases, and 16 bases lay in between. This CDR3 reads CASSFSTEPGETQYF. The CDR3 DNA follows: TGCGCCAGCAGCTTCTCGACAGAGCCGGGCGAGACCCAGTACTTC.

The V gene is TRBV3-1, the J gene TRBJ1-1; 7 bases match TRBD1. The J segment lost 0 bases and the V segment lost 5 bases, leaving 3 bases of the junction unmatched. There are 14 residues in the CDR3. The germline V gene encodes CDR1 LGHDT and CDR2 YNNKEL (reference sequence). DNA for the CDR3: TGTGCCAGCAGCGCGGACAGGTTGAACACTGAAGCTTTCTTT. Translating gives CASSADRLNTEAFF. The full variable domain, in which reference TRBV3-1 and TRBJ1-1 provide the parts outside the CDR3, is DTAVSQTPKYLVTQMGNDKSIKCEQNLGHDTMYWYKQDSKKFLKIMFSYNNKELIINETVPNRFSPKSPDKAHLNLHINSLELGDSAVYFCASSADRLNTEAFFGQGTRLTVV.

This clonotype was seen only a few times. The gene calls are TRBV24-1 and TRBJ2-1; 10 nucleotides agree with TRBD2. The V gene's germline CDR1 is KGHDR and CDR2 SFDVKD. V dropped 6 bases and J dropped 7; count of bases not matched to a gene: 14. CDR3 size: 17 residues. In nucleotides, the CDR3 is TGTGCCACCAGTCCGCGACCGAGAGCGGGGGGGCCGAATGAGCAGTTCTTC. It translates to CATSPRPRAGGPNEQFF.

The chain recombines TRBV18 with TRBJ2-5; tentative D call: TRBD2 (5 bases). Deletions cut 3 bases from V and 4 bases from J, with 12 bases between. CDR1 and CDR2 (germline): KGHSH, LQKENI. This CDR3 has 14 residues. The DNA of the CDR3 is TGTGCCAGCTCACCGGGGTCGGGGAGAGAGACCCAGTACTTC. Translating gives CASSPGSGRETQYF.

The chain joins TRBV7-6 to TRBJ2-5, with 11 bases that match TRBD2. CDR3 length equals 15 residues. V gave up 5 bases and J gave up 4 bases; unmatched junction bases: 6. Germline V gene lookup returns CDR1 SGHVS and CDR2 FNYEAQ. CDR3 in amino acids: CASSAGLAAVETQYF. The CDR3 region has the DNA TGTGCCAGCAGCGCGGGACTAGCGGCAGTAGAGACCCAGTACTTC.

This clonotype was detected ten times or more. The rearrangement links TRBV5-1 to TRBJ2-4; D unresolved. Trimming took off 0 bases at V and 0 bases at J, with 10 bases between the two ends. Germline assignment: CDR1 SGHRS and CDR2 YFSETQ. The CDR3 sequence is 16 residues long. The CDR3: CASSLGNSVAKNIQYF. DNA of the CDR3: TGCGCCAGCAGCTTGGGTAACAGCGTAGCCAAAAACATTCAGTACTTC.

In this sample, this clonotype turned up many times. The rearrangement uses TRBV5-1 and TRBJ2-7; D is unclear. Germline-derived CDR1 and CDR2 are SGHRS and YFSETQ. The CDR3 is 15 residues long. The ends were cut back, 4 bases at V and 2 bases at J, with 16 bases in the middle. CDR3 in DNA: TGCGCCAGCAGCCTCACACGGGCCGCAGCCTACGAGCAGTACTTC. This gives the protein CASSLTRAAAYEQYF.

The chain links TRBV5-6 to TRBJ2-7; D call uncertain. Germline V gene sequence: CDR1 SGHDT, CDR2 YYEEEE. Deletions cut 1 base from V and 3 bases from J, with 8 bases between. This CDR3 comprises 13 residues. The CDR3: CASSLRQIYEQYF. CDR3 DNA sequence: TGTGCCAGCAGCTTGCGGCAGATCTACGAGCAGTACTTC.

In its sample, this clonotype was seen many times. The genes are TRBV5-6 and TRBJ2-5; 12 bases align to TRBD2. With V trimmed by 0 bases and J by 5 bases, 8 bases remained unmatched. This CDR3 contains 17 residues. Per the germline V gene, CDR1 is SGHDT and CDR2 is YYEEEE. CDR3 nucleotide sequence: TGTGCCAGCAGCTTGGCTACTAGCGGGGGGCGAACGGAGACCCAGTACTTC. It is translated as CASSLATSGGRTETQYF.

This CDR3 reads CASSPTWPDRSPLHF. In nucleotides, the CDR3 is TGTGCCAGCAGCCCGACTTGGCCTGATAGGTCACCCCTCCACTTT. The V and J genes are TRBV3-1 and TRBJ1-6; no clear D. V was clipped by 4 bases and J by 10 bases, with 17 bases between them. CDR1 LGHDT and CDR2 YNNKEL come from the germline V gene (reference sequence). The CDR3 is 15 amino acids.

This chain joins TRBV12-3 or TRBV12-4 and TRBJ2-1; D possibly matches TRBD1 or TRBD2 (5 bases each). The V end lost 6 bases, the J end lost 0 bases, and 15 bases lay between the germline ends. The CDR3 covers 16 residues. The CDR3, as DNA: TGTGCCAGCAGCCGCACGAATGGGGGCTCCTACAATGAGCAGTTCTTC. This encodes CASSRTNGGSYNEQFF.

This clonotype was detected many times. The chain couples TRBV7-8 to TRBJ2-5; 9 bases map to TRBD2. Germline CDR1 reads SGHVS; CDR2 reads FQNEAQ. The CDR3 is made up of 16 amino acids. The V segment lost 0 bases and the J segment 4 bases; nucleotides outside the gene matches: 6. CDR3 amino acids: CASSLAAGGRGETQYF. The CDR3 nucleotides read TGTGCCAGCAGCTTAGCGGCGGGGGGGCGGGGAGAGACCCAGTACTTC.

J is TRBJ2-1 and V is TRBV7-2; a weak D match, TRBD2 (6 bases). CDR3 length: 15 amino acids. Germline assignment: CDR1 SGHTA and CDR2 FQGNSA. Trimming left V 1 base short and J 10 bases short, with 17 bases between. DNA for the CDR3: TGTGCCAGCAGCTTAGGGCTAGCGAGGGCACAGGAGCAGTTCTTC. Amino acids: CASSLGLARAQEQFF.

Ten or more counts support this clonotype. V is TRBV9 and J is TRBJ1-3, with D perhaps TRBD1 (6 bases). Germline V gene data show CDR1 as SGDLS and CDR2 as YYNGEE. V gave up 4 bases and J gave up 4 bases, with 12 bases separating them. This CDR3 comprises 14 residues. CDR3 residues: CASSTSGAGNTIYF. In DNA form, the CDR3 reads TGTGCCAGCAGCACCTCAGGGGCAGGAAACACCATATATTTT.

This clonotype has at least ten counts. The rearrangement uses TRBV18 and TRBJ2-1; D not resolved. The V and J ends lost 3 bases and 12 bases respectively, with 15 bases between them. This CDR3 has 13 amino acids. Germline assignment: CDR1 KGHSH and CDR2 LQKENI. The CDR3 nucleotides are TGTGCCAGCTCACCCTCGGTTTCGGGTCGGCAGTTCTTC. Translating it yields CASSPSVSGRQFF.

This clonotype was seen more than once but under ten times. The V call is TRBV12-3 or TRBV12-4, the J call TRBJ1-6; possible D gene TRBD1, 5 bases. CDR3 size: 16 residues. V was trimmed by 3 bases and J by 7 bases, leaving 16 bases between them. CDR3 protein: CASSFLLFGGNSPLHF. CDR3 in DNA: TGTGCCAGCAGTTTCTTATTGTTTGGGGGGAATTCACCCCTCCACTTT.

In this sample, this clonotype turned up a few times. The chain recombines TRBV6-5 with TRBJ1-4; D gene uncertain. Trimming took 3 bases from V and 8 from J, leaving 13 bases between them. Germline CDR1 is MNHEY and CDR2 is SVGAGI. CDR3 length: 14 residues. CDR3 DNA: TGTGCCAGCAGTTATAGGGCCGAATCCGAAAAACTGTTTTTT. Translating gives CASSYRAESEKLFF.

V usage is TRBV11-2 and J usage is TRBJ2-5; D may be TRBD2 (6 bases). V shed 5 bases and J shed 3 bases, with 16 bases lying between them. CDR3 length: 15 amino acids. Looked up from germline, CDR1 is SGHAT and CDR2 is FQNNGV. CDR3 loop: CASSLGSSLKETQYF. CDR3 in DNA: TGTGCCAGCAGCCTCGGGAGCAGCCTTAAAGAGACCCAGTACTTC.

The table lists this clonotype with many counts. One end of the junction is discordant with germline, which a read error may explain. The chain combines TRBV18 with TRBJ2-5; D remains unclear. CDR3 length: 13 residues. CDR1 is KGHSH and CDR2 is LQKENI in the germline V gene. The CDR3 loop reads CASSPPSRETQYF. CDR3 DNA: TGCGCCAGCAGCCCCCCAAGCCGGGAGACCCAGTACTTC.

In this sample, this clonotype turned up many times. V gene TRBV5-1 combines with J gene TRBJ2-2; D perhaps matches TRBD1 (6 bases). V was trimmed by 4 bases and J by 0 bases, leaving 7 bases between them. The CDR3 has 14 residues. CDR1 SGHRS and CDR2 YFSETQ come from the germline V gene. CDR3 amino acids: CASSRTANTGELFF. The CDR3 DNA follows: TGCGCCAGCAGCAGGACAGCGAACACCGGGGAGCTGTTTTTT.

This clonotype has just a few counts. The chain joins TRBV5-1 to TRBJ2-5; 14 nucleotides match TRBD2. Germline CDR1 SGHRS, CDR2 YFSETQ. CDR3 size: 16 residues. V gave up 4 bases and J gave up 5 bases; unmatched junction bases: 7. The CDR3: CASSDPTSGGAETQYF. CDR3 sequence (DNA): TGCGCCAGCAGCGACCCGACTAGCGGGGGGGCGGAGACCCAGTACTTC.

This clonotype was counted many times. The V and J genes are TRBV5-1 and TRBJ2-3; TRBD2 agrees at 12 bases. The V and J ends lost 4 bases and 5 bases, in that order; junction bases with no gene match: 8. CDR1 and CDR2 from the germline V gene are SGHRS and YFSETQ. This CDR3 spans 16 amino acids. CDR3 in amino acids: CASSALAGGNQDTQYF. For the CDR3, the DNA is TGCGCCAGCAGCGCGCTAGCGGGGGGGAATCAAGATACGCAGTATTTT.